This TCR beta chain was sequenced in a study of T cell clonotyping in hematopoietic cell transplantation. Profiled with immunoSEQ multiplex PCR; TCRdb holds only in-frame clones, not every one. The profile shows more than 4,500 clones, around nine tenths of them singletons. Per the germline V gene, CDR1 is MNHEY and CDR2 is SVGAGI. The CDR3 length is 14 residues. The germline V and J ends were trimmed by 4 bases and 8 bases, with 14 bases remaining between them. The J gene is TRBJ1-4, the V gene TRBV6-5; D remains ambiguous. Sample: peripheral blood mononuclear cells, taken 100 days after allogeneic stem cell transplant. The receptor was derived from a female patient in her 50s who had an allogeneic stem cell transplant from an unrelated donor, so T cells may come from the graft donor. Some clones in this sample may be carry-over from other donors' samples. Here the CDR3 DNA reads TGTGCCAGCAGTTCGCAAGGGCTAAGGGAAAAACTGTTTTTT. Its translation is CASSSQGLREKLFF.